This entry is about one TCR beta chain. Its antigen is still unknown. The data are from a study of T cell responses to AZD1222 COVID-19 vaccine. Study summary: Both about-4-week and about-12-week second-dose recipients were combined.

The CDR3 is 16 residues long. Study conclusions and caveats: The donor cohort was predominantly white British with a female majority, and clonal diversity may have been underestimated.

TCRdb's table, derived via immunoSEQ multiplex PCR, lists solely in-frame clones and lacks some. The table lists more than 100,000 clones, more than 75% of them singletons. The source of this sequence is an adult in good health. The sequenced sample was peripheral blood, obtained on day 0 of AZD1222 vaccination. This chain joins TRBV21-1 and TRBJ2-2; TRBD2, as called in the table, went unchecked against the DNA. TRBV21-1 corresponds to a pseudogene. The CDR3 here is CASSKGLAGYTGELFF. CDR3 sequence (DNA): TGTGCCAGCAGCAAAGGACTAGCGGGTTACACCGGGGAGCTGTTTTTT.